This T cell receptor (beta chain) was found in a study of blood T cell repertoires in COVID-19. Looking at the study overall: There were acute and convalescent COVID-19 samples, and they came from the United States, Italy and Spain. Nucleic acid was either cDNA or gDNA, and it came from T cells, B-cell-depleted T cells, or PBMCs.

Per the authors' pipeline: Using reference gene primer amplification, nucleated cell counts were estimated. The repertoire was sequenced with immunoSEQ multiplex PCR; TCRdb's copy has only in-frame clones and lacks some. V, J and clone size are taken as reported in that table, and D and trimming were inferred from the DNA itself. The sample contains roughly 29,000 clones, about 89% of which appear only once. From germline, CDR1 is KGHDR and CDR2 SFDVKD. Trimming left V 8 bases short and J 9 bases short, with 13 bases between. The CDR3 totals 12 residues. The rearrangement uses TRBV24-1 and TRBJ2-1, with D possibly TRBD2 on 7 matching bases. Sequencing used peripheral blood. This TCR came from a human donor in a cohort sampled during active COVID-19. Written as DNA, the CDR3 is TGTGCCACCAAGGGGGGGCATGGTGAGCAGTTCTTC. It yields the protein CATKGGHGEQFF.